Listed here are 13 T cell receptor beta chains from one sample, sequenced in a study of blood T cell repertoires in COVID-19. Measured with immunoSEQ multiplex PCR; TCRdb has only the in-frame clones, and not every one. Found here are around 160,000 clones, 81% of them singletons; the top ten hold 6.5% to 8.5%. The sequencing input was peripheral blood. The receptors originated from a human donor with acute or convalescent COVID-19. The donor label of this sample is uncertain.

This clone has only a few counts. V and J are TRBV18 and TRBJ1-4, with 9 nucleotides matching TRBD1. The germline V gene has CDR1 KGHSH and CDR2 LQKENI. The CDR3 has 18 residues. V shed 1 base and J 0 bases; nucleotides not matched to a gene: 6. CDR3 in amino acids: CASSPRGQGLATNEKLFF. CDR3 nucleotides: TGTGCCAGCTCACCACGAGGACAGGGGCTTGCAACTAATGAAAAACTGTTTTTT.

The chain couples TRBV2 to TRBJ2-3; 7 bases align to TRBD2. Germline V lookup: CDR1 SNHLY, CDR2 FYNNEI. The CDR3 totals 16 residues. With V trimmed by 2 bases and J by 3 bases, 8 bases remained unmatched. CDR3 in amino acids: CASSEKREGKTDTQYF. Written as DNA, the CDR3 is TGTGCCAGCAGTGAAAAGAGGGAGGGTAAGACAGATACGCAGTATTTT.

The chain employs TRBV7-9 and TRBJ2-7; tentatively, D is TRBD1 (5 bases). This CDR3 region has 15 residues. Trimming took off 3 bases at V and 0 bases at J, with 12 bases between the two ends. Germline loops: CDR1 SEHNR, CDR2 FQNEAQ (reference sequence). CDR3 in amino acids: CASSFYTRDSYEQYF. DNA for the CDR3: TGTGCCAGCAGCTTTTACACCAGGGACTCCTACGAGCAGTACTTC.

Only one count was recorded for this clone. The CDR3 nucleotides read TGTGCCAGCAGCGACGGGCAGGGGGGAGGTGAAAAACTGTTTTTT. Translation: CASSDGQGGGEKLFF. The chain carries TRBV6-2 or TRBV6-3 and TRBJ1-4, with TRBD1 matching 7 bases. This CDR3 comprises 15 residues. CDR1 and CDR2 (germline): MNHEY, SVGEGT. V trimming: 6 bases; J trimming: 7 bases; junction bases outside the gene matches: 11.

The chain carries TRBV13 and TRBJ1-1; D may be TRBD1 (6 bases). The CDR3 runs to 14 residues. Trimming left V 1 base short and J 1 base short, with 7 bases between. From germline, CDR1 is PRHDT and CDR2 FYEKMQ (reference sequence). CDR3 DNA: TGTGCCAGCAGCTTAGAGACAGGGAACACTGAAGCTTTCTTT. Protein sequence: CASSLETGNTEAFF.

The V gene is TRBV5-5, the J gene TRBJ1-2, with D possibly matching TRBD1 (6 bases). This CDR3 comprises 15 residues. Germline CDR1 SGHKS, CDR2 YYEKEE (reference sequence). The V end lost 0 bases, the J end lost 4 bases, and 13 bases lay between the germline ends. The CDR3 DNA follows: TGTGCCAGCAGCTTGGACAGGGCCTGGGGCTATGGCTACACCTTC. Translation: CASSLDRAWGYGYTF.

The genes are TRBV4-1 and TRBJ2-2, with TRBD1 as a possible D gene (5 bases). This CDR3 has 15 amino acids. The germline V and J ends were trimmed by 0 bases and 5 bases, with 10 bases remaining between them. Germline V gene data show CDR1 as MGHRA and CDR2 as YSYEKL. CDR3 nucleotides: TGCGCCAGCAGCCAAGAGGGGCTGGCGACCGGGGAGCTGTTTTTT. Its protein is CASSQEGLATGELFF.

About this clone: Other DNA sequences within the sample encode an identical CDR3. CDR3 bases: TGTGCCAGCAGTTTTTCCGGGAATCAGCCCCAGCATTTT. It yields the protein CASSFSGNQPQHF. This rearrangement joins TRBV12-3 or TRBV12-4 to TRBJ1-5; D not certain. Trimming took off 3 bases at V and 4 bases at J, with 7 bases between the two ends. The length of the CDR3 is 13 residues.

This clone was seen a few times. The rearrangement links TRBV7-8 to TRBJ1-5; TRBD1 agrees at 7 bases. Germline-derived CDR1 and CDR2 are SGHVS and FQNEAQ. Trimming at V came to 1 base and at J to 7 bases, leaving 7 bases not matched to a gene. This CDR3 comprises 15 residues. CDR3 sequence: CASSLGQGGWQPQHF. The CDR3 coding sequence is TGTGCCAGCAGCTTAGGGCAGGGGGGATGGCAGCCCCAGCATTTT.

V is TRBV29-1 and J is TRBJ1-2; D gene uncertain. CDR3 length: 15 amino acids. The V and J ends lost 3 bases and 4 bases respectively, with 18 bases between them. Germline-derived CDR1 and CDR2 are SQVTM and ANQGSEA. CDR3 DNA: TGCAGCGTTGACGGTCAGGATCGAGGAGGCTATGGCTACACCTTC. Translating it yields CSVDGQDRGGYGYTF. The full variable domain, rest sourced from reference TRBV29-1 and TRBJ1-2, is SAVISQKPSRDICQRGTSLTIQCQVDSQVTMMFWYRQQPGQSLTLIATANQGSEATYESGFVIDKFPISRPNLTFSTLTVSNMSPEDSSIYLCSVDGQDRGGYGYTFGSGTRLTVV.

This clone occurred a few times. The chain combines TRBV19 with TRBJ2-3; 8 bases align to TRBD2. The CDR3 is 16 residues long. Per germline, CDR1 LNHDA and CDR2 SQIVND (reference sequence). Trimming at V came to 0 bases and at J to 5 bases, leaving 7 bases not matched to a gene. CDR3: CASSIDLAGRGDTQYF. The CDR3 DNA reads TGTGCCAGTAGTATAGATCTAGCGGGCAGGGGAGATACGCAGTATTTT.

There are a few counts of this clone. This chain joins TRBV7-9 and TRBJ1-6; no reliable D call. This CDR3 comprises 16 residues. Per germline, CDR1 SEHNR and CDR2 FQNEAQ (reference sequence). V lost 6 bases and J lost 0, with 12 bases in between. DNA for the CDR3: TGTGCCAGCAGTTCCGACTCCGGCTCCTATAATTCACCCCTCCACTTT. Translating gives CASSSDSGSYNSPLHF.

This clone was observed at least ten times. The CDR3 sequence is CASSPIHNEQFF. CDR3 coding DNA: TGTGCCAGCAGTCCCATTCACAATGAGCAGTTCTTC. The chain uses TRBV7-9 and TRBJ2-1, with D hard to call. V lost 6 bases and J lost 5, with 8 bases in between. From germline, CDR1 is SEHNR and CDR2 FQNEAQ (reference sequence). The CDR3 is made up of 12 amino acids.